The clone carrying this T cell receptor beta chain came up once. The V gene's germline CDR1 is MGHDK and CDR2 SYGVNS. Unmatched junction bases numbered 11, after V lost 6 bases and J lost 4 bases. There are 15 residues in the CDR3. These data belong to a study of blood T cell repertoires in COVID-19. Only in-frame clones appear in the TCRdb table, and some are missing; sequencing was by immunoSEQ multiplex PCR. The sample lists approximately 500,000 clones, approximately 92% occurring once. This TCR was sampled from a man aged 18 to 29 with COVID-19, enrolled during active disease. This chain links TRBV25-1 with TRBJ1-2, with 7 nucleotides matching TRBD1. Sequenced input: peripheral blood. CDR3 nucleotide sequence: TGTGCCAGCAGCCCTCCCGGCAGGGGGTTCTATGGCTACACCTTC. Translation: CASSPPGRGFYGYTF.